This T cell receptor beta chain originates from a study of blood T cells in healthy people across ages. Whole-study findings and limits: Per million T cells, TCR beta diversity dropped roughly linearly as age increased. With donor CMV status unknown, expanded clonotype changes were possibly confounded. More naive CD4+ cells and higher diversity were found in long-lived than in aged donors.

Alongside a J-beta primer mix, a sample-barcoded 5' primer served in a second PCR lasting about 7 to 11 cycles. Each cDNA was tagged by a template-switch adaptor containing 12 random nucleotides. In TCRdb, the 5' RACE reads were re-called with MiXCR into one record per CDR3 protein. The sample comprises 590,000 or so distinct CDR3 sequences, around 31% of which are singletons, and about a sixth rests with the top ten. The CDR3 spans 15 residues. Germline lookup yields CDR1 SGHVS and CDR2 FQNEAQ. Remarks on this clonotype: No antigen is known for it. The junction departs from germline at one end; a sequencing error may be responsible.

This sequence joins TRBV7-8 and TRBJ1-4; 7 nucleotides align to TRBD1. This clonotype was obtained from a woman aged 80 or over in good health. What was sequenced was blood. In DNA form, the CDR3 reads TGTGCCAGCAGCGCCAATACAGGGGCTAACGAAAAACTGTTTTTT. It translates to CASSANTGANEKLFF. Full variable domain (rest looked up from reference TRBV7-8 and TRBJ1-4): GAGVSQSPRYKVAKRGQDVALRCDPISGHVSLFWYQQALGQGPEFLTYFQNEAQLDKSGLPSDRFFAERPEGSVSTLKIQRTQQEDSAVYLCASSANTGANEKLFFGSGTQLSVL.